The 18 T cell receptor beta chains below all came from one sample that was sequenced in a study of shared clonotypes between healthy human individuals. Here immunoSEQ multiplex PCR was the method, and the copy in TCRdb shows in-frame clones only, minus some. The data show approximately 2.5 million clones, with more than 80% seen just once and 0.14% held by the top ten. Specimen: naive CD4+ T cells sorted from blood. Documented subset: CD45RA+ positively selected. The receptor source for this set is a man between 18 and 35 years old in good health.

The genes are TRBV2 and TRBJ2-6; 7 nucleotides align to TRBD1. The germline V gene has CDR1 SNHLY and CDR2 FYNNEI. Trimming removed 10 bases from V and 0 bases from J; junction bases left unmatched: 6. The CDR3 length is 15 residues. CDR3 DNA sequence: TGTGCCACCCGGGGACAGAACTCTGGGGCCAACGTCCTGACTTTC. It encodes CATRGQNSGANVLTF.

The chain joins TRBV6-1 to TRBJ1-2; no definite D call. Per germline, CDR1 MNHNS and CDR2 SASEGT. This CDR3 is 15 amino acids long. V was pared by 3 bases and J by 7 bases, with 18 bases between. DNA of the CDR3: TGTGCCAGCAGTGACTTGGGCGGCGCGGTTTCTGGCTACACCTTC. It encodes CASSDLGGAVSGYTF.

This rearrangement joins TRBV5-1 to TRBJ2-3; TRBD2 is a possible D gene (6 bases). The germline V and J ends were trimmed by 3 bases and 0 bases, with 14 bases remaining between them. The CDR3 covers 16 residues. CDR1 and CDR2 (germline): SGHRS, YFSETQ. The CDR3 sequence: CASSSVGSGSTDTQYF. In DNA form, the CDR3 reads TGCGCCAGCAGCTCGGTGGGTAGCGGCAGCACAGATACGCAGTATTTT.

The chain combines TRBV6-5 with TRBJ2-3; tentative D call: TRBD2 (7 bases). The length of the CDR3 is 15 residues. The germline V and J ends were trimmed by 7 bases and 3 bases, with 17 bases remaining between them. Germline V gives CDR1 MNHEY, CDR2 SVGAGI. CDR3 in amino acids: CASNTGGAGTDTQYF. CDR3 coding DNA: TGTGCCAGCAACACTGGGGGGGCCGGGACAGATACGCAGTATTTT.

The chain employs TRBV6-6 and TRBJ2-7; 9 bases match TRBD1. Germline assignment: CDR1 MNHNY and CDR2 SVGAGI (reference sequence). The length of the CDR3 is 15 residues. V lost 6 bases, J lost 3 bases, and 9 bases stayed unmatched. The CDR3 DNA reads TGTGCCAGCAGGGACAGGGGCTCGGGGGTCTACGAGCAGTACTTC. Protein product: CASRDRGSGVYEQYF.

V gene TRBV30 combines with J gene TRBJ2-7; D ambiguous. Trimming took 0 bases from V and 0 from J, leaving 9 bases between them. In germline, CDR1 is GTSNPN, CDR2 SVGIG (reference sequence). The CDR3 is 14 residues long. CDR3 sequence (DNA): TGTGCCTGGAGTGTAGGCCCGCTCTCCTACGAGCAGTACTTC. It yields the protein CAWSVGPLSYEQYF.

The table lists this clone with a count of one. The chain couples TRBV6-1 to TRBJ1-2; D unclear. This CDR3 contains 14 residues. Germline V CDR1 and CDR2: MNHNS, SASEGT. V was pared by 10 bases and J by 0 bases, with 15 bases between. The CDR3 sequence: CANSADGTNYGYTF. CDR3 DNA sequence: TGTGCCAACTCGGCGGACGGGACTAACTATGGCTACACCTTC.

The V and J genes are TRBV21-1 and TRBJ1-5; the D call TRBD1 from the table was never checked on the DNA. TRBV21-1 is given as a pseudogene. CDR3 length equals 15 residues. Written as DNA, the CDR3 is TGTGCCAGCAGCAAACCGACAGGGGGAAATCAGCCCCAGCATTTT. Encoded protein: CASSKPTGGNQPQHF.

A few counts support this clone. The genes are TRBV6-1 and TRBJ2-7; D is possibly TRBD1 or TRBD2 (5 bases each). Trimming took 7 bases from V and 3 from J, leaving 16 bases between them. The length of the CDR3 is 14 residues. Germline V gene lookup returns CDR1 MNHNS and CDR2 SASEGT. The CDR3 protein is CASIAERGHYEQYF. The CDR3 nucleotides are TGTGCCAGCATCGCCGAGAGGGGTCACTACGAGCAGTACTTC.

CDR3 loop: CASSFGGTLGTDEQYF. CDR3 DNA sequence: TGTGCCAGCAGCTTCGGCGGGACACTAGGTACCGACGAGCAGTACTTC. J is TRBJ2-7 and V is TRBV7-9; the D call may be TRBD1 or TRBD2 (6 bases each). In germline, CDR1 is SEHNR, CDR2 FQNEAQ (reference sequence). Trimming left V 3 bases short and J 5 bases short, with 20 bases between. This CDR3 comprises 16 residues. Using reference TRBV7-9 and TRBJ2-7 for the parts outside the CDR3, the full variable domain is DTGVSQNPRHKITKRGQNVTFRCDPISEHNRLYWYRQTLGQGPEFLTYFQNEAQLEKSRLLSDRFSAERPKGSFSTLEIQRTEQGDSAMYLCASSFGGTLGTDEQYFGPGTRLTVT.

The chain employs TRBV6-5 and TRBJ2-3; D unresolved. The CDR3 loop spans 12 amino acids. V lost 4 bases and J lost 9, with 11 bases in between. CDR1 is MNHEY and CDR2 is SVGAGI in the germline V gene. CDR3 nucleotides: TGTGCCAGCAGTTCGGCGGAAACCACGCAGTATTTT. This translates into CASSSAETTQYF.

The gene calls are TRBV5-1 and TRBJ2-5; 7 bases are shared with TRBD1. The CDR3 runs to 16 residues. The V segment lost 4 bases and the J segment 3 bases; nucleotides outside the gene matches: 12. In germline, CDR1 is SGHRS, CDR2 YFSETQ. The DNA for the CDR3 is TGCGCCAGCAGCCGATTCTCAACAGGGGTGGAAGAGACCCAGTACTTC. It is translated as CASSRFSTGVEETQYF.

The V call is TRBV6-5, the J call TRBJ1-1; no definite D call. Per germline, CDR1 MNHEY and CDR2 SVGAGI. The V end lost 2 bases, the J end lost 2 bases, and 9 bases lay between the germline ends. This CDR3 comprises 14 residues. The CDR3 is CASSYGRGNTEAFF. The CDR3 nucleotides read TGTGCCAGCAGTTACGGGCGGGGAAACACTGAAGCTTTCTTT.

The chain has TRBV7-9 and TRBJ1-4, with D maybe TRBD1 (5 bases). The CDR3 runs 15 residues. V was trimmed by 5 bases and J by 4 bases, leaving 14 bases between them. Germline CDR1 is SEHNR and CDR2 is FQNEAQ (reference sequence). CDR3 loop: CASSTRDGRNEKLFF. Here the CDR3 DNA reads TGTGCCAGCAGCACCCGGGACGGACGTAATGAAAAACTGTTTTTT.

The chain is built from TRBV19 and TRBJ1-4, with 8 bases matching TRBD1. The CDR3 totals 13 residues. The germline V gene has CDR1 LNHDA and CDR2 SQIVND (reference sequence). V shed 10 bases, J shed 5 bases, and the junction held 6 bases outside the gene matches. In DNA form, the CDR3 reads TGTGCCACACAGGGGGGTGTAAATGAAAAACTGTTTTTT. Amino acid sequence: CATQGGVNEKLFF.

This rearrangement joins TRBV7-2 to TRBJ1-1; no definite D call. The germline CDR1 and CDR2 sequences are SGHTA and FQGNSA. The V gene lost 5 bases and the J gene lost 3 bases, with 19 bases spanning the gap. The CDR3 extends over 16 amino acids. Here the CDR3 DNA reads TGTGCCAGCAGCCTTGTTAGGGCCCGTAGAGACACTGAAGCTTTCTTT. Translated: CASSLVRARRDTEAFF.

The V call is TRBV5-8, the J call TRBJ2-7; 13 bases match TRBD2. Germline V lookup: CDR1 SGHTS, CDR2 YDEGEE. Trimming at V came to 2 bases and at J to 5 bases, leaving 4 bases not matched to a gene. The CDR3 totals 15 residues. CDR3 bases: TGTGCCAGCAGCTTCAGACTAGCGGGAGGCCACGAGCAGTACTTC. Translated, it gives CASSFRLAGGHEQYF.

With respect to this clone: Different DNA sequences within this sample yield the same CDR3. CDR3: CASSLSRSTDTQYF. CDR3 DNA: TGCGCCAGCAGCTTGTCCCGGAGCACAGATACGCAGTATTTT. This chain links TRBV5-1 with TRBJ2-3; D gene unclear. Germline V gene sequence: CDR1 SGHRS, CDR2 YFSETQ. V dropped 1 base and J dropped 0 bases, with 6 bases sitting between them. The CDR3 totals 14 residues.